These 24 T cell receptor beta chains were sequenced from one sample in a study of T cells in narcolepsy. The table came from immunoSEQ multiplex PCR; TCRdb's copy has only in-frame clones and leaves some out. The repertoire holds fewer than 30,000 clones, with 75% to 90% as singletons. Source material: CD45RA- memory CD4+ T cells from PBMCs. These receptor sequences come from a human donor with narcolepsy.

The rearrangement uses TRBV5-1 and TRBJ2-3, with 8 positions matching TRBD2. After removal of 4 bases from V and 0 bases from J, the junction contained 4 bases not matched to a gene. Germline CDR1 is SGHRS and CDR2 is YFSETQ. The CDR3 covers 15 residues. CDR3 coding DNA: TGCGCCAGCAGCGGGGGACTAGAAAGCACAGATACGCAGTATTTT. Its protein product is CASSGGLESTDTQYF. Variable domain in full (rest from reference TRBV5-1 and TRBJ2-3): KAGVTQTPRYLIKTRGQQVTLSCSPISGHRSVSWYQQTPGQGLQFLFEYFSETQRNKGNFPGRFSGRQFSNSRSEMNVSTLELGDSALYLCASSGGLESTDTQYFGPGTRLTVL.

The chain couples TRBV13 to TRBJ2-3; 7 positions agree with TRBD1. The V segment lost 5 bases and the J segment 2 bases; nucleotides outside the gene matches: 10. The CDR3 is 16 residues long. Germline assignment: CDR1 PRHDT and CDR2 FYEKMQ (reference sequence). The CDR3: CASSPERQGSTDTQYF. CDR3 sequence (DNA): TGTGCCAGCAGCCCCGAGAGACAGGGCTCCACAGATACGCAGTATTTT.

This chain uses TRBV4-2 with TRBJ2-5; 9 bases map to TRBD2. The CDR3 consists of 16 residues. The J segment lost 7 bases and the V segment lost 0 bases, leaving 9 bases of the junction unmatched. Germline CDR1 is LGHNA and CDR2 is YNFKEQ. The CDR3 coding sequence is TGTGCCAGCAGCCAAGATCCTGCGGGGGGGTGGGGGACCCAGTACTTC. Translation: CASSQDPAGGWGTQYF.

This chain joins TRBV5-4 and TRBJ2-7, with D possibly TRBD1 on 5 matching bases. With 2 bases removed from V and 6 bases from J, the gap between germline ends came to 12 bases. CDR3 size: 13 residues. Germline values: CDR1 SGHNT, CDR2 YYREEE (reference sequence). CDR3 sequence: CASSFPGAPEQYF. In DNA, the CDR3 is TGTGCCAGCAGCTTCCCTGGGGCCCCCGAGCAGTACTTC.

The gene calls are TRBV7-9 and TRBJ2-7; D is undetermined. V was pared by 4 bases and J by 1 base, with 14 bases between. The germline gives CDR1 SEHNR, CDR2 FQNEAQ (reference sequence). The CDR3 extends over 15 amino acids. The CDR3 DNA follows: TGTGCCAGCAGCTCGACAACGACATCTTCCTACGAGCAGTACTTC. Its protein is CASSSTTTSSYEQYF.

The chain has TRBV18 and TRBJ2-7, with D maybe TRBD2 (6 bases). V gave up 2 bases and J gave up 2 bases, with 19 bases separating them. Per germline, CDR1 KGHSH and CDR2 LQKENI. The CDR3 loop spans 17 amino acids. The CDR3 coding sequence is TGTGCCAGCTCACCAAGGATCGGACTAAGTAACCCCTACGAGCAGTACTTC. Translating it yields CASSPRIGLSNPYEQYF.

This CDR3 reads CASSWIPGQGREAFF. Written as DNA, the CDR3 is TGCGCCAGCAGCTGGATACCGGGACAGGGGCGAGAAGCTTTCTTT. The V call is TRBV5-1, the J call TRBJ1-1, with 10 bases fitting TRBD1. CDR3 size: 15 residues. V lost 3 bases, J lost 8 bases, and 10 bases stayed unmatched. Germline loops: CDR1 SGHRS, CDR2 YFSETQ.

J is TRBJ2-2 and V is TRBV11-3; 8 bases are shared with TRBD1. V was pared by 5 bases and J by 6 bases, with 8 bases of the junction left unmatched. CDR3 length: 15 amino acids. Germline values: CDR1 SGHNT, CDR2 YENEEA. This CDR3 is CASSQRAGGPGELFF. The CDR3 bases are TGTGCCAGCAGCCAACGAGCAGGGGGCCCCGGGGAGCTGTTTTTT.

The chain has TRBV7-8 and TRBJ2-7; 8 bases match TRBD2. J lost 6 bases, V lost 10 bases, and 14 bases had no gene match. CDR1 SGHVS and CDR2 FQNEAQ come from the germline V gene. The CDR3 totals 14 residues. The chain's CDR3 is CATTLREGWGEQYF. For the CDR3, the DNA is TGTGCCACCACTCTCCGGGAGGGGTGGGGCGAGCAGTACTTC.

The gene calls are TRBV18 and TRBJ2-1; 11 positions agree with TRBD1. The CDR3 contains 15 residues. The J segment lost 8 bases and the V segment lost 4 bases, leaving 7 bases of the junction unmatched. From germline, CDR1 is KGHSH and CDR2 LQKENI. The CDR3 DNA reads TGTGCCAGCTCACTGGGGGACAGGGGGTTCGATGAGCAGTTCTTC. This encodes CASSLGDRGFDEQFF.

The V and J genes are TRBV6-6 and TRBJ1-1; D might be TRBD1 (5 bases). The CDR3 is 14 residues long. V lost 2 bases and J lost 4, with 11 bases in between. Germline V gene sequence: CDR1 MNHNY, CDR2 SVGAGI (reference sequence). CDR3 DNA: TGTGCCAGCAGTTACAGGCAGGGTGGCACTGAAGCTTTCTTT. It encodes CASSYRQGGTEAFF.

The chain carries TRBV7-2 and TRBJ2-1; TRBD1 agrees at 7 bases. This CDR3 contains 15 residues. Losses at the gene ends were 5 bases for V and 5 bases for J; bases not matched to a gene: 9. Germline V gene lookup returns CDR1 SGHTA and CDR2 FQGNSA. The CDR3 spells CASSKGGSGDNEQFF. DNA of the CDR3: TGTGCCAGCAGCAAAGGGGGCAGCGGTGACAATGAGCAGTTCTTC.

In the case of this clone: At one of its ends the junction is not consistent with the germline gene, which may arise from a read error. This chain joins TRBV2 and TRBJ2-1; possible D gene TRBD2, 6 bases. This CDR3 has 13 amino acids. Germline V gene data show CDR1 as SNHLY and CDR2 as FYNNEI. The CDR3 DNA reads as TGTGCCAGCAGTGAATCGGAACTAGCCATAACGATCTTC. This translates into CASSESELAITIF.

This clone was recorded only once. This chain joins TRBV28 and TRBJ2-7; maybe TRBD1 (6 bases). The CDR3 has 13 residues. Trimming took off 10 bases at V and 0 bases at J, with 13 bases between the two ends. Germline V gives CDR1 MDHEN, CDR2 SYDVKM. CDR3 DNA sequence: TGTGCCATCACCAGGGGCCGCTCCTACGAGCAGTACTTC. It encodes CAITRGRSYEQYF.

This chain links TRBV2 with TRBJ1-5; D possibly corresponds to TRBD1 (5 bases). Germline assignment: CDR1 SNHLY and CDR2 FYNNEI. V was trimmed by 7 bases and J by 2 bases, leaving 12 bases between them. The CDR3 spans 14 residues. CDR3 nucleotide sequence: TGTGCCAGCAAAGCCAGGGAGGGCAATCAGCCCCAGCATTTT. As protein: CASKAREGNQPQHF.

This clone was seen only once. The chain couples TRBV2 to TRBJ2-7; a possible D gene is TRBD1 (5 bases). Trimming took off 3 bases at V and 2 bases at J, with 11 bases between the two ends. The germline V gene has CDR1 SNHLY and CDR2 FYNNEI. CDR3 size: 14 residues. In DNA form, the CDR3 reads TGTGCCAGCAGTGACAGGTTGGACACCTACGAGCAGTACTTC. Its translation: CASSDRLDTYEQYF.

J is TRBJ2-7 and V is TRBV19; 7 nucleotides line up with TRBD2. CDR1 and CDR2 (germline): LNHDA, SQIVND (reference sequence). CDR3 length equals 13 residues. Trimming removed 5 bases from V and 4 bases from J; junction bases left unmatched: 5. The CDR3: CASSRVSGYEQYF. In DNA, the CDR3 is TGTGCCAGTAGTCGAGTTAGCGGGTACGAGCAGTACTTC.

V usage is TRBV6-5 and J usage is TRBJ1-2; 10 bases align to TRBD1. There are 16 residues in the CDR3. Per germline, CDR1 MNHEY and CDR2 SVGAGI. V gave up 2 bases and J gave up 5 bases; unmatched junction bases: 8. The CDR3 here is CASSYIRTGGGYGYTF. In DNA form, the CDR3 reads TGTGCCAGCAGTTACATCCGGACAGGGGGGGGATATGGCTACACCTTC.

This clone was detected only once. V is TRBV5-1 and J is TRBJ2-6; TRBD2 aligns across 10 bases. CDR1 SGHRS and CDR2 YFSETQ come from the germline V gene. The CDR3 is 17 residues long. V was pared by 1 base and J by 0 bases, with 1 base of the junction left unmatched. The chain's CDR3 is CASSLTSGISGANVLTF. In DNA, the CDR3 is TGCGCCAGCAGCTTGACTAGCGGGATCTCTGGGGCCAACGTCCTGACTTTC.

The chain combines TRBV28 with TRBJ2-7, with TRBD1 as a possible D gene (6 bases). V lost 4 bases and J lost 3, with 13 bases in between. This CDR3 spans 14 amino acids. The germline gives CDR1 MDHEN, CDR2 SYDVKM. The CDR3 sequence is CASSSGDRGYEQYF. CDR3 DNA sequence: TGTGCCAGCAGTTCAGGGGATCGTGGCTACGAGCAGTACTTC.

The chain couples TRBV5-1 to TRBJ2-1; TRBD2 matches 8 bases. V dropped 4 bases and J dropped 0; count of bases not matched to a gene: 6. Looked up from germline, CDR1 is SGHRS and CDR2 is YFSETQ. The CDR3 consists of 16 residues. In DNA form, the CDR3 reads TGCGCCAGCAGCCGGGGCGGGGGGTCCTCCTACAATGAGCAGTTCTTC. Translated: CASSRGGGSSYNEQFF. Full variable domain (missing parts from reference TRBV5-1 and TRBJ2-1): KAGVTQTPRYLIKTRGQQVTLSCSPISGHRSVSWYQQTPGQGLQFLFEYFSETQRNKGNFPGRFSGRQFSNSRSEMNVSTLELGDSALYLCASSRGGGSSYNEQFFGPGTRLTVL.

The chain links TRBV7-8 to TRBJ1-5; D call uncertain. The CDR3 is made up of 12 amino acids. V shed 5 bases and J shed 9 bases, with 11 bases lying between them. Germline-derived CDR1 and CDR2 are SGHVS and FQNEAQ. CDR3 DNA: TGTGCCAGCAGCCGATTAGTTGTGCCCCAGCATTTT. The encoded protein is CASSRLVVPQHF.

The rearrangement links TRBV2 to TRBJ1-1; D unclear. Germline CDR1 is SNHLY and CDR2 is FYNNEI. The CDR3 spans 16 residues. The V end lost 3 bases, the J end lost 0 bases, and 14 bases lay between the germline ends. This CDR3 is CASSDAPPTVNTEAFF. The DNA for the CDR3 is TGTGCCAGCAGTGATGCCCCCCCCACGGTGAACACTGAAGCTTTCTTT.

V gene TRBV7-9 combines with J gene TRBJ2-5, with D possibly being TRBD2 (5 bases). Looked up from germline, CDR1 is SEHNR and CDR2 is FQNEAQ (reference sequence). Trimming left V 1 base short and J 3 bases short, with 12 bases between. The CDR3 runs to 15 residues. CDR3 sequence: CASSLVLDGKETQYF. The DNA for the CDR3 is TGTGCCAGCAGCTTAGTACTAGACGGGAAAGAGACCCAGTACTTC.